This paragraph reports one T cell receptor (beta chain). The length of the CDR3 is 13 residues. V lost 1 base to trimming and J lost 6 bases, with 10 bases between them. CDR1 MNHEY and CDR2 SMNVEV come from the germline V gene (reference sequence). This record comes from a study of blood T cell repertoires in COVID-19. Overall study context: Material from acute and convalescent COVID-19 was sourced from the United States, Italy and Spain. The analysed material was cDNA or gDNA that came from T cells, B-cell-depleted T cells, or PBMCs.

Original processing notes: Amplifying reference gene primers gave estimates of nucleated cell counts. Method: immunoSEQ multiplex PCR; TCRdb's copy keeps in-frame clones and lacks some. V and J calls and clone size are those listed in that table; D and trimming were worked out from the DNA. Here the sample spans roughly 150,000 clones, 80% to 90% being singletons. The chain has TRBV27 and TRBJ2-7; no definite D call. The sequencing input was peripheral blood. This receptor was taken from an elderly woman with acute or convalescent COVID-19. The CDR3 nucleotides are TGTGCCAGCAGTTTATACGGAGAACGCGAGCAGTACTTC. It codes for CASSLYGEREQYF.